This T cell receptor beta chain came from a study of PD-1 blockade in classical Hodgkin lymphoma. Whole-study findings and limits: TCR diversity at baseline was reported to be reduced in newly diagnosed patients relative to healthy donors.

Time point of the sample: newly diagnosed, previously untreated cHL patient sample. Using immunoSEQ multiplex PCR, the repertoire was profiled, and TCRdb retains in-frame clones only, with some absent. The table includes about 28,000 clones, roughly 92% detected once. Comments on this clone: What it recognizes is unknown.

Germline loops: CDR1 KGHSH, CDR2 LQKENI. The V segment lost 2 bases and the J segment 5 bases; nucleotides outside the gene matches: 0. The CDR3 has 15 residues. The sequencing sample was made of peripheral blood mononuclear cells (PBMCs). The receptor comes from a human donor with classical Hodgkin lymphoma. The V and J genes are TRBV18 and TRBJ2-1; 13 positions agree with TRBD2. The CDR3 nucleotides read TGTGCCAGCTCACCAGGGACTAGCGGGGACAATGAGCAGTTCTTC. It specifies CASSPGTSGDNEQFF.